Following are 10 T cell receptor beta chains from one sample sequenced in a study of T cell responses to AZD1222 COVID-19 vaccine. Profiling relied on immunoSEQ multiplex PCR, and the TCRdb table lists in-frame clones only, not all of them. Among 55,000 to 65,000 clones, 70% to 90% were seen once, and the ten largest hold roughly 16%. This specimen consisted of peripheral blood, obtained on day 0 of AZD1222 vaccination. Every receptor here comes from an adult in good health.

The V and J genes are TRBV6-5 and TRBJ1-2; a weak D match, TRBD1 (5 bases). The V and J ends lost 2 bases and 3 bases respectively, with 16 bases between them. The CDR3 is 16 residues long. Germline-derived CDR1 and CDR2 are MNHEY and SVGAGI. The CDR3 spells CASSYVGGRDDYGYTF. CDR3 in DNA: TGTGCCAGCAGTTACGTAGGAGGCAGGGACGACTATGGCTACACCTTC.

CDR3 residues: CASSSRGQAGEQYF. The CDR3 DNA is TGTGCCAGCAGCTCCAGGGGGCAGGCTGGGGAGCAGTACTTC. The rearrangement uses TRBV5-5 and TRBJ2-7, with 8 bases identical to TRBD1. Unmatched junction bases numbered 9, after V lost 3 bases and J lost 7 bases. Germline V lookup: CDR1 SGHKS, CDR2 YYEKEE (reference sequence). This CDR3 comprises 14 residues. Complete variable domain (other parts from reference TRBV5-5 and TRBJ2-7): DAGVTQSPTHLIKTRGQQVTLRCSPISGHKSVSWYQQVLGQGPQFIFQYYEKEERGRGNFPDRFSARQFPNYSSELNVNALLLGDSALYLCASSSRGQAGEQYFGPGTRLTVT.

The rearrangement joins TRBV4-1 to TRBJ2-1; 14 bases are a match to TRBD2. V trimming: 1 base; J trimming: 6 bases; junction bases outside the gene matches: 2. The CDR3 consists of 16 residues. Germline V gene sequence: CDR1 MGHRA, CDR2 YSYEKL. CDR3: CASSQGLAGGVNEQFF. CDR3 sequence (DNA): TGCGCCAGCAGCCAAGGACTAGCGGGGGGGGTCAATGAGCAGTTCTTC.

The chain couples TRBV12-3 or TRBV12-4 to TRBJ1-1; D perhaps matches TRBD1 (5 bases). With 5 bases removed from V and 11 bases from J, the gap between germline ends came to 15 bases. The CDR3 consists of 12 residues. In nucleotides, the CDR3 is TGTGCCAGCAGTGGCCCCCGGGGGAGGGCTTTCTTT. It translates to CASSGPRGRAFF.

This clone appeared once. This chain links TRBV28 with TRBJ2-7; no definite D call. The CDR3 runs to 14 residues. V was cut by 8 bases and J by 0 bases, with 14 bases left in between. The germline CDR1 and CDR2 sequences are MDHEN and SYDVKM. The CDR3 coding sequence is TGTGCCAGCGGAGACTCATTGAGCTCCTACGAGCAGTACTTC. Translating gives CASGDSLSSYEQYF. The full variable domain, its missing parts supplied by reference TRBV28 and TRBJ2-7, is DVKVTQSSRYLVKRTGEKVFLECVQDMDHENMFWYRQDPGLGLRLIYFSYDVKMKEKGDIPEGYSVSREKKERFSLILESASTNQTSMYLCASGDSLSSYEQYFGPGTRLTVT.

The chain uses TRBV24-1 and TRBJ1-1; a weak D match, TRBD1 (5 bases). The V gene's germline CDR1 is KGHDR and CDR2 SFDVKD. The V end was cut by 3 bases, the J end by 5 bases, with 15 bases between. CDR3 length: 15 residues. The CDR3 here is CATSDPAGPGTEAFF. CDR3 sequence (DNA): TGTGCCACCAGTGATCCCGCGGGCCCAGGGACTGAAGCTTTCTTT.

V and J are TRBV27 and TRBJ2-7; D remains ambiguous. Germline CDR1 reads MNHEY; CDR2 reads SMNVEV (reference sequence). V was cut by 2 bases and J by 0 bases, with 8 bases left in between. This CDR3 spans 14 amino acids. CDR3 DNA: TGTGCCAGCAGTTTAGCCGTCGGCTCCTACGAGCAGTACTTC. Its protein is CASSLAVGSYEQYF.

The chain has TRBV5-4 and TRBJ1-1, with no clear D. The germline V gene has CDR1 SGHNT and CDR2 YYREEE (reference sequence). The CDR3 runs 12 residues. The V end lost 4 bases, the J end lost 11 bases, and 15 bases lay between the germline ends. The CDR3 reads CASSRPGLSAFF. CDR3 nucleotides: TGTGCCAGCAGCCGACCGGGGTTAAGCGCTTTCTTT.

The chain joins TRBV28 to TRBJ1-3, with 7 bases that match TRBD1. The V segment lost 5 bases and the J segment 4 bases; nucleotides outside the gene matches: 17. The germline V gene has CDR1 MDHEN and CDR2 SYDVKM. This CDR3 is 18 amino acids long. This CDR3 reads CASSPLGGTAAFGNTIYF. CDR3 sequence (DNA): TGTGCCAGCAGTCCCTTGGGAGGGACAGCCGCCTTCGGAAACACCATATATTTT.

This chain uses TRBV10-3 with TRBJ2-3, with D unclear. The length of the CDR3 is 13 residues. Trimming took 0 bases from V and 7 from J, leaving 8 bases between them. Germline V gene lookup returns CDR1 ENHRY and CDR2 SYGVKD. CDR3 coding DNA: TGTGCCATCAGTGAGTCAGCTTTGAATACGCAGTATTTT. Translating it yields CAISESALNTQYF.